This entry describes one T cell receptor (beta chain). Those enrolled in Seattle joined during active infection and were followed longitudinally afterward. This entry comes from a study of blood T cell repertoires in COVID-19. The method was immunoSEQ multiplex PCR; TCRdb's version includes in-frame clones alone and lacks a portion of them. The sample contains about 64,000 clones, roughly 78% of which appear only once. Trimming took 2 bases from V and 2 from J; bases not matched to a gene: 8. Germline values: CDR1 KGHSH, CDR2 LQKENI. The CDR3 runs to 16 residues. This TCR derives from a man aged 60 to 75 with COVID-19, enrolled during active disease. V gene TRBV18 combines with J gene TRBJ2-5, with 7 bases that match TRBD1. Material for sequencing was peripheral blood. The CDR3 DNA follows: TGTGCCAGCTCACCATCGTCAGGGGGATCGCAAGAGACCCAGTACTTC. Protein sequence: CASSPSSGGSQETQYF.